The entry below describes one T cell receptor (beta chain). This sample stems from a study of PD-L1 blockade in urothelial cancer. Profiled with immunoSEQ multiplex PCR; TCRdb holds only in-frame clones, not every one. The table includes approximately 20,000 clones, 85% to 90% detected once. Sequenced here: PBMCs, sampled around atezolizumab (anti-PD-L1) treatment. This sequence was found in a woman in her sixties with urothelial cancer.

CDR3 loop: CASSLGTNVYEQYF. As DNA, the CDR3 is TGTGCCAGCAGTCTCGGGACTAACGTCTACGAGCAGTACTTC. This chain links TRBV28 with TRBJ2-7; 7 bases line up with TRBD2. CDR1 is MDHEN, CDR2 SYDVKM, per germline. The CDR3 is 14 amino acids. V shed 5 bases and J 3 bases; nucleotides not matched to a gene: 7.